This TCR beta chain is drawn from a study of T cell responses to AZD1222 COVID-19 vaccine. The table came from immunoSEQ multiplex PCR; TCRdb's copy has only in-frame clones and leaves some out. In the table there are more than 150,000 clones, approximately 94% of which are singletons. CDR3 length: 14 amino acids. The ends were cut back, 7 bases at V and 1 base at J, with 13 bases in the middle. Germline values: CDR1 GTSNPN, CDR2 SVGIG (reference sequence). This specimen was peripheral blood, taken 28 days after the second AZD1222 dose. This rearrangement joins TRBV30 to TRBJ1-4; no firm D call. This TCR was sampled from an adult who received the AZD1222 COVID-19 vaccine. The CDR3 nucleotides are TGTGCCTCGACCCCGCAGGAAACTAATGAAAAACTGTTTTTT. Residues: CASTPQETNEKLFF.